This entry lists 28 T cell receptor beta chains sequenced from one sample in a study of blood T cells in healthy people across ages. Primers used in a second PCR of about 6 to 12 cycles were a sample-barcoded 5' primer and a J-beta primer mix. TCRdb reprocessed the 5' RACE reads via MiXCR and lists one record per CDR3 protein. This table has hundreds of thousands of distinct CDR3 sequences, under 65% appearing once. Material for sequencing was blood. The source of these receptors is an elderly woman in good health.

A note on this clonotype: It may be a read error: a sequence one base away is much more abundant. The V gene is TRBV25-1, the J gene TRBJ2-3; D unresolved. Trimming left V 10 bases short and J 5 bases short, with 16 bases between. CDR3 length equals 13 residues. Germline V gene sequence: CDR1 MGHDK, CDR2 SYGVNS. CDR3 DNA: TGTGCCACGGGCCGCGCTCCCATAGATACGCAGTATTTT. Amino acid sequence: CATGRAPIDTQYF.

The V call is TRBV7-9, the J call TRBJ1-1; TRBD1 agrees at 7 bases. This CDR3 contains 14 residues. V shed 5 bases and J 4 bases; nucleotides not matched to a gene: 7. Germline-derived CDR1 and CDR2 are SEHNR and FQNEAQ (reference sequence). CDR3 nucleotides: TGTGCCAGCAGCGCCAACAGGGGAACCACTGAAGCTTTCTTT. This codes for CASSANRGTTEAFF.

J is TRBJ1-4 and V is TRBV29-1; 7 nucleotides agree with TRBD1. Germline values: CDR1 SQVTM, CDR2 ANQGSEA. The CDR3 totals 13 residues. With V trimmed by 5 bases and J by 5 bases, 5 bases remained unmatched. The CDR3 nucleotides are TGCAGCGTTAGAGGGGGCGGGAATGAAAAACTGTTTTTT. Protein product: CSVRGGGNEKLFF.

Remarks on this clonotype: A much larger clone is a single base away; this may be a read error. The genes are TRBV28 and TRBJ2-1; D gene unclear. This CDR3 contains 12 residues. The germline gives CDR1 MDHEN, CDR2 SYDVKM. CDR3 in DNA: TGTGCCAGCAGTTCTATTTACAATGCGCAGTTCTTC. It specifies CASSSIYNAQFF.

The chain uses TRBV27 and TRBJ2-1; TRBD1 matches 7 bases. CDR1 and CDR2 (germline): MNHEY, SMNVEV (reference sequence). The CDR3 runs 13 residues. V was clipped by 11 bases and J by 9 bases; unmatched bases: 13. The CDR3 sequence is CASRDSSAIEQFF. In DNA form, the CDR3 reads TGTGCCTCTCGGGACAGCTCCGCCATTGAGCAGTTCTTC.

This clonotype was seen only once. The CDR3: CASSSQTSGRPYEQYF. The CDR3 DNA reads TGTGCCAGCAGCTCTCAGACTAGCGGGAGGCCCTACGAGCAGTACTTC. The chain is built from TRBV6-5 and TRBJ2-4, with 13 bases matching TRBD2. The better agreement between TRBJ2-7 and the DNA end casts doubt on the J call. The CDR3 sequence is 16 residues long. Germline-derived CDR1 and CDR2 are MNHEY and SVGAGI.

This clonotype has just a few counts. This chain links TRBV6-6 with TRBJ2-3, with 7 bases identical to TRBD2. The germline V gene has CDR1 MNHNY and CDR2 SVGAGI (reference sequence). With V trimmed by 6 bases and J by 2 bases, 5 bases remained unmatched. The CDR3 extends over 14 amino acids. The CDR3 DNA sequence: TGTGCCAGCAGACGGGGGGAAGACACAGATACGCAGTATTTT. Its translation: CASRRGEDTDTQYF.

Ten or more counts support this clonotype. This rearrangement joins TRBV28 to TRBJ2-7, with 8 nucleotides matching TRBD2. CDR1 is MDHEN and CDR2 is SYDVKM in the germline V gene. The trim removed 10 bases at V and 0 bases at J, leaving 8 bases unmatched. The CDR3 length is 14 residues. The CDR3 bases are TGTGCCACCCTTAGCGGGGCGCTCTCCTACGAGCAGTACTTC. It yields the protein CATLSGALSYEQYF.

The J gene is TRBJ2-3, the V gene TRBV9; D is perhaps TRBD2 (6 bases). The germline V gene has CDR1 SGDLS and CDR2 YYNGEE. Trimming removed 0 bases from V and 0 bases from J, with 23 bases in between. CDR3 length: 20 amino acids. CDR3 DNA sequence: TGTGCCAGCAGCGTAGCTTGGTGGCGGGACTCTAACCCTAGCACAGATACGCAGTATTTT. This gives the protein CASSVAWWRDSNPSTDTQYF.

As for this clonotype: A much bigger clone sits one base away, suggesting this may be a read error. This chain links TRBV3-1 with TRBJ1-2; 10 positions agree with TRBD1. CDR1 and CDR2 from the germline V gene are LGHDT and YNNKEL (reference sequence). V trimming: 3 bases; J trimming: 4 bases; junction bases outside the gene matches: 8. The CDR3 runs 16 residues. CDR3 in DNA: TGTGCCAGCAGCCACGATGGGGACAGGGGCCTCTATGGCTACACCTTC. It is translated as CASSHDGDRGLYGYTF.

The chain uses TRBV9 and TRBJ2-7; the D gene is possibly TRBD2 (6 bases). Germline lookup yields CDR1 SGDLS and CDR2 YYNGEE. Trimming stripped 4 bases from V and 5 bases from J, with 13 bases between. This CDR3 is built from 13 residues. The CDR3 DNA is TGTGCCAGCAGCCCCAGACTAGGAAACGAGCAGTACTTC. This gives the protein CASSPRLGNEQYF.

About this clonotype: A much more abundant neighbour one base away suggests this may be a read error. The chain employs TRBV27 and TRBJ1-2; possible D gene TRBD1, 5 bases. The CDR3 loop spans 14 amino acids. Germline V gives CDR1 MNHEY, CDR2 SMNVEV (reference sequence). CDR3: CASSLGTERRGCTF. CDR3 bases: TGTGCCAGCAGTTTGGGTACCGAACGTCGGGGCTGCACCTTC.

The V call is TRBV20-1, the J call TRBJ1-1; unclear D gene. In germline, CDR1 is DFQATT, CDR2 SNEGSKA (reference sequence). The CDR3 consists of 15 residues. The ends were cut back, 3 bases at V and 0 bases at J, with 14 bases in the middle. DNA of the CDR3: TGCAGTGCTAGCTCTGAGCAGGAGATGAACACTGAAGCTTTCTTT. It encodes CSASSEQEMNTEAFF.

The J gene is TRBJ2-5, the V gene TRBV7-9; 7 bases are a match to TRBD2. Germline lookup yields CDR1 SEHNR and CDR2 FQNEAQ (reference sequence). The CDR3 spans 14 residues. Trimming cost V 2 bases and J 5 bases; bases outside gene matches: 5. The CDR3 spells CASSLPGGSETQYF. CDR3 bases: TGTGCCAGCAGCTTACCCGGCGGGAGTGAGACCCAGTACTTC. The full variable domain, completed using reference TRBV7-9 and TRBJ2-5, is DTGVSQNPRHKITKRGQNVTFRCDPISEHNRLYWYRQTLGQGPEFLTYFQNEAQLEKSRLLSDRFSAERPKGSFSTLEIQRTEQGDSAMYLCASSLPGGSETQYFGPGTRLLVL.

The chain couples TRBV12-3 or TRBV12-4 to TRBJ1-3; maybe TRBD1 (5 bases). Trimming left V 5 bases short and J 3 bases short, with 11 bases between. The CDR3 extends over 14 amino acids. Here the CDR3 DNA reads TGTGCCAGCAGTCGAGGGGCAGGTGGAAACACCATATATTTT. As protein: CASSRGAGGNTIYF.

The chain uses TRBV28 and TRBJ1-1; TRBD1 is a possible D gene (5 bases). The CDR3 length is 13 residues. The germline V gene encodes CDR1 MDHEN and CDR2 SYDVKM. V lost 2 bases and J 6 bases, leaving 10 bases between the germline ends. The DNA for the CDR3 is TGTGCCAGCAGTTTACCAGGGATTCCTGAAGCTTTCTTT. This encodes CASSLPGIPEAFF.

This clonotype was observed at least ten times. This rearrangement joins TRBV6-5 to TRBJ1-2; D is ambiguous. The CDR3 loop spans 13 amino acids. Germline CDR1 MNHEY, CDR2 SVGAGI. The V and J ends lost 2 bases and 5 bases respectively, with 9 bases between them. CDR3 nucleotide sequence: TGTGCCAGCAGTTACGGGGAGCGGTATGGCTACACCTTC. Translation gives CASSYGERYGYTF.

This clonotype appeared a few times. The chain is built from TRBV18 and TRBJ1-5; the D is unclear. This CDR3 is 13 amino acids long. V lost 3 bases, J lost 11 bases, and 14 bases lay in between. CDR1 and CDR2 (germline): KGHSH, LQKENI. The CDR3 is CASSPLGRDSQHF. The CDR3 DNA sequence: TGTGCCAGCTCACCCCTCGGGAGGGATTCCCAGCATTTT.

The J gene is TRBJ1-2, the V gene TRBV20-1, with a possible D match to TRBD1 (5 bases). This CDR3 is built from 15 residues. Looked up from germline, CDR1 is DFQATT and CDR2 is SNEGSKA (reference sequence). V was shortened by 0 bases and J by 6 bases, with 17 bases between the two germline ends. The CDR3 DNA reads as TGCAGTGCTAGAGATCCCAGGGTAGGATGGGATGGCTACACCTTC. This encodes CSARDPRVGWDGYTF.

This chain uses TRBV20-1 with TRBJ1-4; D not resolved. V lost 8 bases, J lost 6 bases, and 19 bases lay in between. CDR1 is DFQATT, CDR2 SNEGSKA, per germline (reference sequence). There are 14 residues in the CDR3. The CDR3 spells CSSRAGYGDEKLFF. The CDR3 region has the DNA TGCAGTTCAAGAGCGGGGTATGGGGATGAAAAACTGTTTTTT.

This clonotype was seen at least ten times. The chain couples TRBV12-3 or TRBV12-4 to TRBJ2-3; D remains unclear. The CDR3 covers 13 residues. The V end was cut by 10 bases, the J end by 6 bases, with 17 bases between. The CDR3 DNA sequence: TGTGCCATCCGACCCCAGGTTGAGGATACGCAGTATTTT. It encodes CAIRPQVEDTQYF.

Comment on this clonotype: A read error may explain this, as a much larger clone is one base away. This chain links TRBV20-1 with TRBJ2-2; 8 bases map to TRBD2. Germline V lookup: CDR1 DFQATT, CDR2 SNEGSKA (reference sequence). Trimming took 0 bases from V and 6 from J; bases not matched to a gene: 3. The CDR3 is made up of 14 amino acids. The CDR3 here is CSARDPGGAGELFF. The CDR3 DNA sequence: TGCAGTGCTAGAGATCCCGGGGGGGCCGGGGAGCTGTTTTTT.

Remarks on this clonotype: One base away lies a much larger clone, so this may be a sequencing read error. The rearrangement links TRBV6-5 to TRBJ2-1, with D perhaps TRBD1 (5 bases). The CDR3 contains 13 residues. V lost 8 bases, J lost 8 bases, and 16 bases lay in between. Germline CDR1 reads MNHEY; CDR2 reads SVGAGI. The CDR3 sequence: CASGLVGADEQFF. CDR3 DNA sequence: TGTGCCAGCGGGCTCGTTGGGGCGGATGAGCAGTTCTTC.

The chain couples TRBV20-1 to TRBJ2-5; D unresolved. Per germline, CDR1 DFQATT and CDR2 SNEGSKA (reference sequence). This CDR3 region has 13 residues. CDR3 loop: CRTIGPGGETQYF. The CDR3 DNA reads as TGCAGAACTATAGGGCCAGGTGGGGAGACCCAGTACTTC.

V and J are TRBV7-3 and TRBJ1-1; maybe TRBD1 (5 bases). Trimming pared 6 bases from V and 5 bases from J, leaving 16 bases between. The CDR3 covers 14 residues. CDR1 and CDR2 from the germline V gene are SGHTA and FQGTGA. The CDR3 protein is CASRITPEGTEAFF. The CDR3 DNA reads as TGTGCCAGCAGAATAACGCCGGAGGGGACTGAAGCTTTCTTT.

In this sample, this clonotype turned up many times. The chain joins TRBV15 to TRBJ1-2; maybe TRBD1 (6 bases). Germline V gene sequence: CDR1 LNHNV, CDR2 YYDKDF (reference sequence). CDR3 length equals 18 residues. V was cut by 3 bases and J by 2 bases, with 22 bases left in between. The CDR3 sequence is CATSRSFYTPQGNYGYTF. DNA of the CDR3: TGTGCCACCAGCAGGAGTTTCTACACTCCTCAGGGGAACTATGGCTACACCTTC.

This clonotype showed up many times. The chain links TRBV20-1 to TRBJ2-7, with no clear D. Trimming took off 0 bases at V and 6 bases at J, with 9 bases between the two ends. This CDR3 comprises 12 residues. CDR1 and CDR2 (germline): DFQATT, SNEGSKA (reference sequence). Here the CDR3 reads CSAREGRLEQYF. The DNA for the CDR3 is TGCAGTGCTAGAGAGGGAAGGCTCGAGCAGTACTTC.

This clonotype was seen many times. V and J are TRBV12-3 or TRBV12-4 and TRBJ2-5; 9 bases agree with TRBD1. The length of the CDR3 is 13 residues. The trim removed 4 bases at V and 5 bases at J, leaving 2 bases unmatched. CDR3 sequence reads: CASSSGTGETQYF. DNA for the CDR3: TGTGCCAGCAGTTCAGGGACAGGGGAGACCCAGTACTTC.